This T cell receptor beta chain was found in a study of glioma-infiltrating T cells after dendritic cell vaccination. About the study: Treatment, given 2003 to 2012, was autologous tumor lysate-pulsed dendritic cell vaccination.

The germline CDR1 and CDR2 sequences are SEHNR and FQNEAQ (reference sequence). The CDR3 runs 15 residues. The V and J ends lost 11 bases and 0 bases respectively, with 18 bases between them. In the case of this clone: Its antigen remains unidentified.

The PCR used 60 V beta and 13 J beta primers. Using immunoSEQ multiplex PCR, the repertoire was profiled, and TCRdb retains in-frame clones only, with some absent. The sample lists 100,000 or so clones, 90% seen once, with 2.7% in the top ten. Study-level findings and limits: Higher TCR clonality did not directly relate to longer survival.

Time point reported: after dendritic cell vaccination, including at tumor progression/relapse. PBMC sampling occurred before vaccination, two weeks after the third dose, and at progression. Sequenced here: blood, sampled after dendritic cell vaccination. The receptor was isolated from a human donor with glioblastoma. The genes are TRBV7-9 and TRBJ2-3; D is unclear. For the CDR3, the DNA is TGTGCCTCGCGTCCGCATGATCAAAGCACAGATACGCAGTATTTT. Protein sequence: CASRPHDQSTDTQYF.